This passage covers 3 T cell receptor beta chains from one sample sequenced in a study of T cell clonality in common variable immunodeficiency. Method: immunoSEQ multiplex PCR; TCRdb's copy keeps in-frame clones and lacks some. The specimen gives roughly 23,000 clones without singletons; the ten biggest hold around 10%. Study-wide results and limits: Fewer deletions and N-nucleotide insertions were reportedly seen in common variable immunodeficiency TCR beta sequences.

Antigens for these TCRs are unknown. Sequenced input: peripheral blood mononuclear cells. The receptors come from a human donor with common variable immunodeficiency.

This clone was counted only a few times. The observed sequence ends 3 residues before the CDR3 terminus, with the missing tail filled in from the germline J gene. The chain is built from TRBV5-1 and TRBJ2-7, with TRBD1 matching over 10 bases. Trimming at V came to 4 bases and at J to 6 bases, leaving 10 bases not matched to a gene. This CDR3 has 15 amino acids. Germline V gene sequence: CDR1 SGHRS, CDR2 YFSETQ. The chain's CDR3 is CASSPGTGVVSEQYF. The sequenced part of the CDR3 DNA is TGCGCCAGCAGCCCCGGGACAGGGGTGGTAAGCGAG.

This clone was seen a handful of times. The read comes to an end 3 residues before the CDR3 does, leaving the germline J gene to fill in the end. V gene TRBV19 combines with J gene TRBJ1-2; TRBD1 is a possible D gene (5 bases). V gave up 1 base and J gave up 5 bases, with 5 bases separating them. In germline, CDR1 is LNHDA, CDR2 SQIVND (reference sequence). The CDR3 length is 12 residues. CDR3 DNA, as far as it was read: TGTGCCAGTAGTATAGCAGGGTATGGC. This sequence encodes CASSIAGYG. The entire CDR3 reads CASSIAGYGYTF.

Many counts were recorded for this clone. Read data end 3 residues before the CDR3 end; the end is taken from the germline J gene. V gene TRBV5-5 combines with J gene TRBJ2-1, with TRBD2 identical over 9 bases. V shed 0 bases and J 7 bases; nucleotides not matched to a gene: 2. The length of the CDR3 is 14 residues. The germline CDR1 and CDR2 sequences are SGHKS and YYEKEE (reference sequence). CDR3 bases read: TGTGCCAGCAGCTTGGTTCTAGCGGGGAATGAG. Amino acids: CASSLVLAGNE. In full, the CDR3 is CASSLVLAGNEQFF. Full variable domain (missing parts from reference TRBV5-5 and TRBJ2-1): DAGVTQSPTHLIKTRGQQVTLRCSPISGHKSVSWYQQVLGQGPQFIFQYYEKEERGRGNFPDRFSARQFPNYSSELNVNALLLGDSALYLCASSLVLAGNEQFFGPGTRLTVL.